The clone carrying this TCR beta chain was seen more than once but under ten times. What it binds is not known. Investigators produced naive CD8 libraries from around 20,000 to 1,000,000 sorted cells, drawing on 10%, 30% or 50% RNA. This sample is part of a study of molecular identifiers for immune sequencing clone quantification. On the study more broadly: The replicate experiment used RNA from roughly 21,000 or 96,000 naive CD8 cells. This RNA was split into five aliquots, and four of them were sequenced.

Points from the study as a whole: Researchers reportedly could pick up spiked Jurkat TCR RNA from one cell mixed into roughly 1 million naive cells. Clones that exceeded 20 RNA copies held over 99% of effector molecules, yet under 1% in naive cells.

TCRdb re-called the PCR reads through MiXCR, storing one row per CDR3 protein. This table holds 550,000 to 750,000 distinct CDR3 sequences, just under 20% found once. This TCR was recovered from a human donor in good health. Some libraries in this study had Jurkat cell RNA spiked in. Sample: naive CD8+ T cells from blood, with Jurkat cell RNA spiked in. Specified subset: FACS-sorted CD8+CD4-CCR7+CD45RA+ naive T cells.

CDR3 sequence: CASSQDRVDGYTF. The CDR3 DNA follows: TGTGCCAGCAGTCAAGACAGGGTTGATGGCTACACCTTC. The chain carries TRBV6-2 or TRBV6-3 and TRBJ1-2; 7 bases match TRBD1. This CDR3 has 13 amino acids. Unmatched junction bases numbered 6, after V lost 5 bases and J lost 6 bases. Germline-derived CDR1 and CDR2 are MNHEY and SVGEGT.